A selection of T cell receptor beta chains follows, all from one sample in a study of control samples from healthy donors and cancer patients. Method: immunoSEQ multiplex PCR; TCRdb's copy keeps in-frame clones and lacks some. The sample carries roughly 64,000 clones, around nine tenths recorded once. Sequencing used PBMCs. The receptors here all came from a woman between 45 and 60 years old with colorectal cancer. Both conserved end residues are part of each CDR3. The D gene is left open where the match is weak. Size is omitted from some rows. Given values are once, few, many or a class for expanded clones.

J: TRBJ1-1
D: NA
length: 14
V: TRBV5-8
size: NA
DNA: TGTGCCAGCAGCTTGAGTCGAGCGAACACTGAAGCTTTCTTT
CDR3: CASSLSRANTEAFF

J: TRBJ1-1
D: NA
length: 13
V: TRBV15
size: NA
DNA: TGTGCCACCAGCAGAGAGGAGAACACTGAAGCTTTCTTT
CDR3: CATSREENTEAFF

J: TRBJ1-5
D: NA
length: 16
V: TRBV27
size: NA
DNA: TGTGCCAGCAGGGCGATCGGGGAGCTTAGCAATCAGCCCCAGCATTTT
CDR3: CASRAIGELSNQPQHF

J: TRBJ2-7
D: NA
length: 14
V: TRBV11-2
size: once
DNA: TGTGCCAGCAGCTTAAGGGCTATCTCCTACGAGCAGTACTTC
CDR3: CASSLRAISYEQYF

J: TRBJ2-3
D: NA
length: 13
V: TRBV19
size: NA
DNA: TGTGCCAGTAGCCGGGCAGACACAGATACGCAGTATTTT
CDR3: CASSRADTDTQYF

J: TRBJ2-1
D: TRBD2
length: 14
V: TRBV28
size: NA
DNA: TGTGCCAGCAGCGGGCGGGAGGGCCTCAGGGAGCAGTTCTTC
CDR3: CASSGREGLREQFF

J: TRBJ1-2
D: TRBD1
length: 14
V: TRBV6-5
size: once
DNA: TGTGCCAGCAGCTCTACGGACAGGGACTATGGCTACACCTTC
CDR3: CASSSTDRDYGYTF

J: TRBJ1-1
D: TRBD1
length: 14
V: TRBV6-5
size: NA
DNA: TGTGCCAGCAGGGAGACAGGGTGGAACACTGAAGCTTTCTTT
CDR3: CASRETGWNTEAFF

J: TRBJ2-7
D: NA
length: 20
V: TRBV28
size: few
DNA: TGTGCCAGCAGTTTTTCGAGTTATTTCCAGATCGGGACGGATGCCTACGAGCAGTACTTC
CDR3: CASSFSSYFQIGTDAYEQYF

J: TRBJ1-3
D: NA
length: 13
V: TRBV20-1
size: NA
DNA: TGCAGTGCTAGTAGGGGGGCTGGAAACACCATATATTTT
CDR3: CSASRGAGNTIYF

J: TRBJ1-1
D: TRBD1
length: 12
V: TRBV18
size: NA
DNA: TGTGCCAGCTCACCGGGACAGCACGAAGCTTTCTTT
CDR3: CASSPGQHEAFF